These 14 T cell receptor beta chains were all obtained from the same sample, sequenced in a study of cytomegalovirus exposure and HLA in healthy donors. The PCR was carried out with 60 Vbeta primers and 13 Jbeta primers. Sequencing used immunoSEQ multiplex PCR; TCRdb keeps in-frame clones, though not all of them. The data hold over 150,000 clones, with around three quarters observed a single time. Source material: PBMCs. The receptors were sampled from a woman under 30 in good health and CMV-seronegative.

The chain couples TRBV6-1 to TRBJ1-2; D remains ambiguous. CDR1 and CDR2 from the germline V gene are MNHNS and SASEGT. V shed 2 bases and J shed 4 bases, with 8 bases lying between them. CDR3 length: 13 amino acids. CDR3 bases: TGTGCCAGCAGTGAATCAACAGTCTATGGCTACACCTTC. Encoded protein: CASSESTVYGYTF.

This rearrangement joins TRBV7-3 to TRBJ1-1; 8 bases are a match to TRBD1. CDR1 and CDR2 from the germline V gene are SGHTA and FQGTGA. V gave up 4 bases and J gave up 1 base; unmatched junction bases: 2. This CDR3 has 14 amino acids. The CDR3 reads CASSWTGTNTEAFF. CDR3 nucleotide sequence: TGTGCCAGCAGCTGGACAGGGACGAACACTGAAGCTTTCTTT.

The chain links TRBV7-3 to TRBJ1-1, with no clear D. The germline V gene encodes CDR1 SGHTA and CDR2 FQGTGA. The CDR3 is 14 amino acids. V was clipped by 5 bases and J by 5 bases, with 15 bases between them. The CDR3 loop is CASSNEASGTEAFF. In DNA, the CDR3 is TGTGCCAGCAGCAACGAGGCGTCTGGTACTGAAGCTTTCTTT.

The CDR3 nucleotides read TGTGCCAGCAGGGACCTGACTAGCGGGCCCTACGAGCAGTACTTC. It yields the protein CASRDLTSGPYEQYF. V usage is TRBV28 and J usage is TRBJ2-7; 10 nucleotides match TRBD2. Germline V gene lookup returns CDR1 MDHEN and CDR2 SYDVKM. V lost 6 bases and J lost 2; bases outside the gene matches: 7. The CDR3 length is 15 residues. Full variable domain (outside the CDR3, taken from reference TRBV28 and TRBJ2-7): DVKVTQSSRYLVKRTGEKVFLECVQDMDHENMFWYRQDPGLGLRLIYFSYDVKMKEKGDIPEGYSVSREKKERFSLILESASTNQTSMYLCASRDLTSGPYEQYFGPGTRLTVT.

The chain employs TRBV7-6 and TRBJ2-5; D is perhaps TRBD2 (5 bases). The V end was cut by 6 bases, the J end by 2 bases, with 16 bases between. The length of the CDR3 is 15 residues. Germline lookup yields CDR1 SGHVS and CDR2 FNYEAQ. CDR3 nucleotide sequence: TGTGCCAGCAGACGAGGGCCAGTACTTCAAGAGACCCAGTACTTC. Residues: CASRRGPVLQETQYF.

The CDR3 nucleotides read TGTGCCAGCAGCCTCACAGGGGGCGGGACTGAAGCTTTCTTT. Protein sequence: CASSLTGGGTEAFF. The rearrangement uses TRBV7-8 and TRBJ1-1; 9 bases line up with TRBD1. The V segment lost 5 bases and the J segment 5 bases; nucleotides outside the gene matches: 6. The germline gives CDR1 SGHVS, CDR2 FQNEAQ. This CDR3 has 14 amino acids. Looking up the rest from reference TRBV7-8 and TRBJ1-1 gives the full variable domain: GAGVSQSPRYKVAKRGQDVALRCDPISGHVSLFWYQQALGQGPEFLTYFQNEAQLDKSGLPSDRFFAERPEGSVSTLKIQRTQQEDSAVYLCASSLTGGGTEAFFGQGTRLTVV.

The DNA for the CDR3 is TGCAGCGTTGAATGGGGGACTAGCGGGGATACGCAGTATTTT. This encodes CSVEWGTSGDTQYF. The chain joins TRBV29-1 to TRBJ2-3; 12 bases are a match to TRBD2. The CDR3 is 14 amino acids. J gave up 6 bases and V 2 bases, and 3 bases lay outside the gene matches. Germline V gives CDR1 SQVTM, CDR2 ANQGSEA.

This clone was recorded a few times. This sequence joins TRBV6-6 and TRBJ1-5; D is possibly TRBD1 (6 bases). Trimming took 10 bases from V and 4 from J, leaving 17 bases between them. Germline-derived CDR1 and CDR2 are MNHNY and SVGAGI (reference sequence). The CDR3 covers 14 residues. In DNA, the CDR3 is TGTGCCACCAGCGACAGGCGAGGGAATCAGCCCCAGCATTTT. It specifies CATSDRRGNQPQHF.

The chain uses TRBV30 and TRBJ2-1, with D perhaps TRBD2 (5 bases). The CDR3 covers 14 residues. From germline, CDR1 is GTSNPN and CDR2 SVGIG (reference sequence). The V end lost 2 bases, the J end lost 0 bases, and 8 bases lay between the germline ends. CDR3 region: CAWSQRSSYNEQFF. The CDR3 nucleotides read TGTGCCTGGAGTCAGCGGAGCTCCTACAATGAGCAGTTCTTC.

The chain links TRBV7-9 to TRBJ1-1; possibly TRBD1 for D (5 bases). Germline CDR1 and CDR2: SEHNR and FQNEAQ (reference sequence). Trimming removed 3 bases from V and 0 bases from J, with 11 bases in between. This CDR3 is built from 15 residues. The CDR3 DNA reads as TGTGCCAGCAGCTTCCAGGGTCCTATGAACACTGAAGCTTTCTTT. Its translation is CASSFQGPMNTEAFF.

With respect to this clone: The sample has other DNA sequences that encode this CDR3 too. CDR3 in amino acids: CASSVDRNYGYTF. The CDR3 region has the DNA TGTGCCAGCAGCGTCGACAGGAACTATGGCTACACCTTC. The J gene is TRBJ1-2, the V gene TRBV9; D is perhaps TRBD1 (6 bases). The V gene's germline CDR1 is SGDLS and CDR2 YYNGEE. Between the trimmed V and J ends, which lost 2 bases and 2 bases, there was a span of 7 bases. The CDR3 covers 13 residues.

This clone has just a few counts. The chain links TRBV27 to TRBJ1-1, with D unclear. The CDR3 totals 15 residues. V gave up 2 bases and J gave up 2 bases, with 12 bases separating them. Germline V lookup: CDR1 MNHEY, CDR2 SMNVEV (reference sequence). As DNA, the CDR3 is TGTGCCAGCAGTTTAAGGAACGGAGAAAACACTGAAGCTTTCTTT. This encodes CASSLRNGENTEAFF.

This chain uses TRBV6-4 with TRBJ2-5, with D maybe TRBD2 (6 bases). CDR1 is MRHNA and CDR2 is SNTAGT in the germline V gene. The CDR3 has 16 residues. The V gene lost 0 bases and the J gene lost 0 bases, with 11 bases spanning the gap. CDR3 sequence reads: CASSDSGGYYQETQYF. DNA for the CDR3: TGTGCCAGCAGTGACTCGGGAGGTTACTACCAAGAGACCCAGTACTTC.

This clone occurred once. V gene TRBV6-1 combines with J gene TRBJ1-4, with TRBD1 matching 8 bases. The CDR3 has 18 residues. Germline assignment: CDR1 MNHNS and CDR2 SASEGT. Unmatched junction bases numbered 13, after V lost 0 bases and J lost 7 bases. The CDR3 loop is CASSEALGWTGSGEKLFF. The DNA of the CDR3 is TGTGCCAGCAGTGAAGCGCTAGGGTGGACAGGGTCGGGTGAAAAACTGTTTTTT.